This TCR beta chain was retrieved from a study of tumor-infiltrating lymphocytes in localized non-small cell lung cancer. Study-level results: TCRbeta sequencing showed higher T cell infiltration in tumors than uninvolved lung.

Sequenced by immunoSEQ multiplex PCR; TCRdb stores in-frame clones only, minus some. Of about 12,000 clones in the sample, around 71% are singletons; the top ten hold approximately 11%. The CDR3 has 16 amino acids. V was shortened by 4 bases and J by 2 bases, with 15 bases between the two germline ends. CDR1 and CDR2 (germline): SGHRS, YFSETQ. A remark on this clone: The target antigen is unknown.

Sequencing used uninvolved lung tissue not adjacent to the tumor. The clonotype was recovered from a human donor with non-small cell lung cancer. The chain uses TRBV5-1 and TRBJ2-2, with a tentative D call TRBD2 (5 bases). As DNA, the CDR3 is TGCGCCAGCAGCCCCGGTGGAGGACCTAACACCGGGGAGCTGTTTTTT. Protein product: CASSPGGGPNTGELFF.